A single sample gave rise to the 8 T cell receptor beta chains below, sequenced in a study of T cell changes during pregnancy in multiple sclerosis. Measured with immunoSEQ multiplex PCR; TCRdb has only the in-frame clones, and not every one. The profile shows approximately 70,000 clones, roughly nine tenths of them singletons. The material was peripheral blood, obtained in the second trimester of pregnancy. The receptor set was obtained from a female donor in good health, enrolled as a control in a pregnancy study.

V and J are TRBV13 and TRBJ1-1; D unclear. V gave up 5 bases and J gave up 4 bases, with 17 bases separating them. Germline V gene data show CDR1 as PRHDT and CDR2 as FYEKMQ (reference sequence). CDR3 size: 15 residues. CDR3: CASSKDGGWSTEAFF. The CDR3 DNA reads as TGTGCCAGCAGCAAAGACGGAGGGTGGAGCACTGAAGCTTTCTTT. Using reference TRBV13 and TRBJ1-1 for the parts outside the CDR3, the full variable domain is AAGVIQSPRHLIKEKRETATLKCYPIPRHDTVYWYQQGPGQDPQFLISFYEKMQSDKGSIPDRFSAQQFSDYHSELNMSSLELGDSALYFCASSKDGGWSTEAFFGQGTRLTVV.

The rearrangement uses TRBV19 and TRBJ2-5; 12 positions agree with TRBD2. This CDR3 region has 16 residues. CDR1 and CDR2 from the germline V gene are LNHDA and SQIVND (reference sequence). V was pared by 4 bases and J by 0 bases, with 3 bases of the junction left unmatched. CDR3 protein: CASSRLAGVDQETQYF. For the CDR3, the DNA is TGTGCCAGTAGTAGACTAGCGGGAGTCGACCAAGAGACCCAGTACTTC.

J is TRBJ1-5 and V is TRBV4-1; 8 bases are a match to TRBD1. Germline loops: CDR1 MGHRA, CDR2 YSYEKL. J gave up 5 bases and V 1 base, and 7 bases lay outside the gene matches. There are 16 residues in the CDR3. The CDR3 DNA is TGCGCCAGCAGCCAAGCAAGGACAGGGAGCGATCAGCCCCAGCATTTT. This translates into CASSQARTGSDQPQHF.

The chain uses TRBV27 and TRBJ1-5; a possible D gene is TRBD1 (5 bases). Between the trimmed V and J ends, which lost 2 bases and 3 bases, there was a span of 11 bases. The CDR3 is 15 residues long. In germline, CDR1 is MNHEY, CDR2 SMNVEV (reference sequence). CDR3 in DNA: TGTGCCAGCAGTTTAGGAGACAGCGTCAATCAGCCCCAGCATTTT. Translated, it gives CASSLGDSVNQPQHF.

The rearrangement joins TRBV4-2 to TRBJ2-5; 16 nucleotides match TRBD2. The CDR3 has 18 residues. Germline V lookup: CDR1 LGHNA, CDR2 YNFKEQ. J gave up 5 bases and V 3 bases, and 9 bases lay outside the gene matches. The CDR3 region is CASSHTGTSGGGFETQYF. CDR3 nucleotides: TGTGCCAGCAGCCATACCGGGACTAGCGGGGGGGGGTTTGAGACCCAGTACTTC.

The J gene is TRBJ2-1, the V gene TRBV7-6; D remains ambiguous. The germline V and J ends were trimmed by 5 bases and 7 bases, with 9 bases remaining between them. The CDR3 runs 12 residues. Per germline, CDR1 SGHVS and CDR2 FNYEAQ. The CDR3 DNA follows: TGTGCCAGCAGCCCTTATAGTAATGAGCAGTTCTTC. Protein product: CASSPYSNEQFF.

This clone showed up many times. The chain recombines TRBV6-4 with TRBJ2-1, with TRBD2 as a possible D gene (7 bases). CDR3 length equals 15 residues. With 8 bases removed from V and 3 bases from J, the gap between germline ends came to 17 bases. Germline V gives CDR1 MRHNA, CDR2 SNTAGT. CDR3 DNA sequence: TGTGCCAGCTCAGTCAAGGGGGAGGGCTACAATGAGCAGTTCTTC. Amino acids: CASSVKGEGYNEQFF.

The V call is TRBV7-6, the J call TRBJ2-7; 11 positions agree with TRBD2. Germline V gene data show CDR1 as SGHVS and CDR2 as FNYEAQ. The junction had 10 bases not matched to a gene; V was cut back by 5 bases and J by 7 bases. This CDR3 region has 15 residues. CDR3 DNA: TGTGCCAGCAGCCAACTAGCGGGAGAAAGGGGGGAGCAGTACTTC. It translates to CASSQLAGERGEQYF. Full variable domain (missing parts from reference TRBV7-6 and TRBJ2-7): GAGVSQSPRYKVTKRGQDVALRCDPISGHVSLYWYRQALGQGPEFLTYFNYEAQQDKSGLPNDRFSAERPEGSISTLTIQRTEQRDSAMYRCASSQLAGERGEQYFGPGTRLTVT.